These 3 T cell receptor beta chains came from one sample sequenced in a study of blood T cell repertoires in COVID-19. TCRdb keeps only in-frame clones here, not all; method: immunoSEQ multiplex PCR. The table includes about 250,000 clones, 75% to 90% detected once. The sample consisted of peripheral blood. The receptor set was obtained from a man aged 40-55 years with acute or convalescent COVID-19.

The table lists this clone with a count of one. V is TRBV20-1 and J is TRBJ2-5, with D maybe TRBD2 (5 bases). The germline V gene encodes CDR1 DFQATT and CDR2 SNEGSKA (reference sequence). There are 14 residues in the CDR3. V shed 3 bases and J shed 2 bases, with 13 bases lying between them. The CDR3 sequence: CSASPSRLQETQYF. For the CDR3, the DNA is TGCAGTGCTAGTCCTAGCCGACTACAAGAGACCCAGTACTTC.

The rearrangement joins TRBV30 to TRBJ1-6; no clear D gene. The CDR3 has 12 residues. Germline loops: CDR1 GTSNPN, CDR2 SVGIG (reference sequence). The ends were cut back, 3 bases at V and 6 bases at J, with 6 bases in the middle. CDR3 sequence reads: CAWRGPNSPLHF. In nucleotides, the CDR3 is TGTGCCTGGAGGGGCCCTAATTCACCCCTCCACTTT.

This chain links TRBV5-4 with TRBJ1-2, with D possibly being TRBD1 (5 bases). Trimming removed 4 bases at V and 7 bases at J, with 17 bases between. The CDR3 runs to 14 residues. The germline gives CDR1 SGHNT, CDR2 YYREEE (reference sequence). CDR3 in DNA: TGTGCCAGCAGCGGCAGGGTTGGACCTGCTGGCTACACCTTC. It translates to CASSGRVGPAGYTF.